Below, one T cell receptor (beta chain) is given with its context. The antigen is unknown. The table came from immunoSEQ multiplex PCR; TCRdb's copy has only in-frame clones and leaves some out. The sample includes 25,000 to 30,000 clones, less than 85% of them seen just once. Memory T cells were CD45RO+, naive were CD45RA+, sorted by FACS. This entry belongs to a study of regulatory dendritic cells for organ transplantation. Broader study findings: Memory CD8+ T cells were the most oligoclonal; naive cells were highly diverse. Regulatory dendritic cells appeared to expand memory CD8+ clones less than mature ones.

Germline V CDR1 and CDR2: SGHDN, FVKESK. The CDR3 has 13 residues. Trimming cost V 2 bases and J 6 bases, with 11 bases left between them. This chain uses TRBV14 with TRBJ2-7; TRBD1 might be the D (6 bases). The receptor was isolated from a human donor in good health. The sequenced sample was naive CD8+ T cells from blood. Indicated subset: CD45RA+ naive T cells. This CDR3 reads CASSQHRAGEQYF. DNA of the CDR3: TGTGCCAGCAGCCAACACAGGGCGGGCGAGCAGTACTTC.